The T cell receptor (beta chain) under discussion was sequenced for a study of T cell clonality in common variable immunodeficiency. In germline, CDR1 is SGHVS, CDR2 FQNEAQ. There are 15 residues in the CDR3. After removal of 5 bases from V and 3 bases from J, the junction contained 9 bases not matched to a gene. Measured with immunoSEQ multiplex PCR; TCRdb has only the in-frame clones, and not every one. The sample contains approximately 35,000 clones, none of them singletons. The study, taken as a whole, reports: Authors noted CVID clonality's cause needs subpopulation repertoire sequencing. Common variable immunodeficiency TCR beta sequences reportedly had fewer deletions and N-nucleotide insertions. CVID subjects had higher TCRbeta clonality than healthy controls, most marked in about a third.

This clone was found a few times. Its target is not known. The read gets to within 3 residues of the CDR3 end, and the germline J gene fills in the rest. The rearrangement links TRBV7-8 to TRBJ2-7; 8 bases align to TRBD2. This sequence originates from a human donor with common variable immunodeficiency. The material sequenced was peripheral blood mononuclear cells. The CDR3 spells CASSRSGSGYYEQYF. Incomplete CDR3 DNA: TGTGCCAGCAGCCGAAGCGGGAGTGGGTACTACGAG. The variable domain in full, with the rest retrieved from reference TRBV7-8 and TRBJ2-7, is GAGVSQSPRYKVAKRGQDVALRCDPISGHVSLFWYQQALGQGPEFLTYFQNEAQLDKSGLPSDRFFAERPEGSVSTLKIQRTQQEDSAVYLCASSRSGSGYYEQYFGPGTRLTVT.